The 12 T cell receptor beta chains reported below all come from one sample, sequenced in a study of CD8 T cells in ankylosing spondylitis (dated by TCRdb to 2016 to 2017). The library was built by means of 5' RACE. Reads for this sample came from an Illumina HiSeq 2500. TCRdb reworked the public reads: Q25 trimming with fastp, MiXCR clone assembly, productive beta chains retained. When rows share a CDR3 protein, they turn into one entry using the most common DNA and genes. For this sample the table gives about 10,000 distinct CDR3 sequences, of which 6% were detected only once. The top ten clones comprise approximately 41% of the sample. Source material: blood, either unsorted or a sorted T cell fraction (not recorded which). The origin of the receptors is a female donor with ankylosing spondylitis or in good health (not recorded which).

This clonotype was recorded many times. The V gene is TRBV9, the J gene TRBJ2-7; a weak D match, TRBD1 (6 bases). The CDR3 extends over 16 amino acids. V was clipped by 4 bases and J by 4 bases, with 21 bases between them. The germline V gene has CDR1 SGDLS and CDR2 YYNGEE. The CDR3 nucleotides read TGTGCCAGCAGCCAAAACGGTAACAGGGTCTCGTACGAGCAGTACTTC. Translating it yields CASSQNGNRVSYEQYF.

By share, this clonotype ranks as medium-sized (0.01 to 0.1%). The chain employs TRBV9 and TRBJ2-3; 8 bases line up with TRBD1. The CDR3 runs 15 residues. Germline lookup yields CDR1 SGDLS and CDR2 YYNGEE. V dropped 0 bases and J dropped 2; count of bases not matched to a gene: 2. In nucleotides, the CDR3 is TGTGCCAGCAGCGTAGTGGACAGGGCCACAGATACGCAGTATTTT. Translation: CASSVVDRATDTQYF.

This clonotype was detected ten times or more. The chain employs TRBV9 and TRBJ1-2, with D tentatively TRBD1 (5 bases). V was trimmed by 3 bases and J by 0 bases, leaving 15 bases between them. The CDR3 has 16 amino acids. Looked up from germline, CDR1 is SGDLS and CDR2 is YYNGEE. The chain's CDR3 is CASSASQGLSNYGYTF. The CDR3 coding sequence is TGTGCCAGCAGCGCAAGTCAGGGACTGTCTAACTATGGCTACACCTTC.

This clonotype was detected ten times or more. The genes are TRBV9 and TRBJ2-2; weak D call: TRBD1 (6 bases). Germline CDR1 and CDR2: SGDLS and YYNGEE. Trimming shortened V by 4 bases and J by 1 base, and 11 bases separated the two germline ends. The CDR3 runs to 15 residues. CDR3 in DNA: TGTGCCAGCAGCCTCTTACAGGGGAACACCGGGGAGCTGTTTTTT. Translated, it gives CASSLLQGNTGELFF. The whole variable domain, filled in from reference TRBV9 and TRBJ2-2, reads DSGVTQTPKHLITATGQRVTLRCSPRSGDLSVYWYQQSLDQGLQFLIQYYNGEERAKGNILERFSAQQFPDLHSELNLSSLELGDSALYFCASSLLQGNTGELFFGEGSRLTVL.

The V call is TRBV9, the J call TRBJ2-1; TRBD2 agrees at 9 bases. V lost 4 bases to trimming and J lost 3 bases; unmatched junction nucleotides: 5. The CDR3 covers 15 residues. CDR1 SGDLS and CDR2 YYNGEE come from the germline V gene. CDR3 in DNA: TGTGCCAGCAGCACGACTAGCGGAAGCTACAATGAGCAGTTCTTC. Its protein is CASSTTSGSYNEQFF.

This clonotype is labeled medium-sized. This chain uses TRBV9 with TRBJ2-2, with D unclear. Germline V gene data show CDR1 as SGDLS and CDR2 as YYNGEE. The CDR3 runs 15 residues. V lost 0 bases, J lost 6 bases, and 12 bases lay in between. The CDR3 spells CASSVEAGRPGELFF. In nucleotides, the CDR3 is TGTGCCAGCAGCGTAGAGGCAGGCCGACCCGGGGAGCTGTTTTTT.

This clonotype was detected only a few times. The chain uses TRBV9 and TRBJ2-1; TRBD1 might be the D (6 bases). The CDR3 is 16 amino acids. Germline V lookup: CDR1 SGDLS, CDR2 YYNGEE. Trimming removed 0 bases at V and 0 bases at J, with 10 bases between. For the CDR3, the DNA is TGTGCCAGCAGCGTAGATGGGGGCCGCTCCTACAATGAGCAGTTCTTC. Protein sequence: CASSVDGGRSYNEQFF.

This clonotype was picked up many times. The chain combines TRBV9 with TRBJ2-3; D is unclear. V was trimmed by 3 bases and J by 2 bases, leaving 22 bases between them. The V gene's germline CDR1 is SGDLS and CDR2 YYNGEE. The CDR3 contains 18 residues. The CDR3 spells CASSDPPRALDLTDTQYF. The CDR3, as DNA: TGTGCCAGCAGCGATCCCCCTCGGGCGTTGGATCTCACAGATACGCAGTATTTT.

This clonotype was counted between two and nine times. V usage is TRBV9 and J usage is TRBJ2-1; TRBD2 matches at 14 bases. The CDR3 spans 15 residues. Losses at the gene ends were 4 bases for V and 8 bases for J; bases not matched to a gene: 5. Germline loops: CDR1 SGDLS, CDR2 YYNGEE. The CDR3 bases are TGTGCCAGCAGCACGGGACTAGCGGGGGAATATGAGCAGTTCTTC. Its translation: CASSTGLAGEYEQFF.

This clonotype ranks as medium-sized. The rearrangement uses TRBV9 and TRBJ1-2; D is perhaps TRBD1 (5 bases). Trimming removed 4 bases at V and 6 bases at J, with 16 bases between. This CDR3 region has 14 residues. In germline, CDR1 is SGDLS, CDR2 YYNGEE. The CDR3 sequence is CASSPREAWNGYTF. CDR3 sequence (DNA): TGTGCCAGCAGCCCCAGGGAGGCTTGGAATGGCTACACCTTC.

This clonotype was counted only a few times. The gene calls are TRBV9 and TRBJ2-1, with a weak D call TRBD2 (6 bases). Trimming left V 4 bases short and J 2 bases short, with 13 bases between. This CDR3 has 15 residues. Germline CDR1 reads SGDLS; CDR2 reads YYNGEE. The CDR3 nucleotides are TGTGCCAGCAGCCCGAGGGGCGGGACCTACAATGAGCAGTTCTTC. Residues: CASSPRGGTYNEQFF. The variable domain in full, completed from reference TRBV9 and TRBJ2-1, reads DSGVTQTPKHLITATGQRVTLRCSPRSGDLSVYWYQQSLDQGLQFLIQYYNGEERAKGNILERFSAQQFPDLHSELNLSSLELGDSALYFCASSPRGGTYNEQFFGPGTRLTVL.

This clonotype was seen ten or more times. V gene TRBV9 combines with J gene TRBJ2-3, with TRBD2 as a possible D gene (5 bases). V was pared by 3 bases and J by 2 bases, with 19 bases between. CDR3 length: 17 residues. Germline CDR1 SGDLS, CDR2 YYNGEE. CDR3 nucleotides: TGTGCCAGCAGCGCGACCCGGGCGGGCAGTATCACAGATACGCAGTATTTT. Translation gives CASSATRAGSITDTQYF.